Listed here is a single TCR beta chain. Its antigen is not yet known. No base-level quality is on record; no much larger clone is a single base apart. The sample is drawn from a study of blood T cell repertoires in COVID-19 (dated by TCRdb to about 2020). About the full investigation: Samples covering the acute and convalescent phases of COVID-19 were provided by collaborators in the United States, Italy and Spain. The prospective study material was composed of cDNA or gDNA derived from T cells, B-cell-depleted T cells, or PBMCs. A freely available public database, intended as a resource for researchers studying the immune response to SARS-CoV-2, is where the repertoires were released. Samples came from the ongoing ImmuneRACE study (first 160 participants) plus 1,254 subjects from 6 global collaborators. HLA class I and class II types, where available, came from metadata supplied by the sample provider rather than from assay-based typing. The sample metadata nearly always contained a de-identified subject ID, COVID-19 status, age in years and sex. Deeply sampled blood TCRbeta repertoires from subjects exposed to, actively infected with, or recovered from COVID-19 were included in the dataset.

What the research found in general, with its limitations: The amount of clinical and demographic metadata varied by source and participant and was provided uncurated.

The immunoSEQ Assay, a bias-controlled multiplex PCR, was used to amplify TCRbeta CDR3 regions from genomic DNA. The published analysis was carried out like this. The number of nucleated cells in each sample was estimated from the amplification of reference gene primers within the assay. To quantify the absolute abundance of each unique TCRbeta CDR3 rearrangement, sequence reads were collapsed and filtered. For each sample, productive Simpson clonality was calculated by taking the square root of Simpson's diversity index across productive rearrangements. The table was pulled from immuneACCESS by TCRdb, which kept in-frame rearrangements only. Such tables lose some clones; where checked, under half of the loss comes from unresolved V genes, and the rest has no known cause. D and trimming come from the DNA, and the V and J calls and clone size come from that table. The sample table lists about 480,000 clones, 70% to 90% of them with a count of one. The top ten clonotypes cover approximately 8% of the sample.

V gives up 5 bases and J gives up 6 bases, and the segment between their germline ends measures 18 bases. Taken from the germline V gene, the CDR1 and CDR2 loops are SGHAT and FQNNGV. The CDR3 starts with the cysteine, ends with the phenylalanine, and has 15 residues. Only the CDR3 DNA is retained, 45 bases long and in frame from the first base. In the prospective study, participants were 18 to 89 years old, resided in 24 geographic areas of the United States, and were enrolled through a virtual design. Cohort assignment in the prospective study relied on participant-reported clinical history from a screening survey and a study questionnaire. Recovered participants in ImmuneRACE Cohort 3 were defined by two consecutive negative NP/OP PCR tests, clearance by a healthcare professional, or resolution of symptoms. Mobile phlebotomists in the prospective study collected whole blood, serum and a nasopharyngeal or oropharyngeal swab from every participant. Over a roughly 2-month period, participants in the prospective study had the option of providing additional blood draws and questionnaires. Before DNA extraction, blood samples from the prospective study were shipped at room temperature or frozen.

Sequencing was performed on PBMCs or T cells enriched from blood (not recorded which). The sequence is built from TRBV11-2 and TRBJ2-3, with TRBD2 perhaps the D gene, on 5 matching bases. This TCR was recovered from a woman aged 55-69 years who had recovered from COVID-19. The CDR3 protein: CASSEEVAFSDTQYF. The DNA reads TGTGCCAGCAGCGAAGAGGTAGCGTTTTCCGATACGCAGTATTTT.